These 9 T cell receptor beta chains were sequenced from one sample in a study of beta chain features in type 1 diabetes listed by TCRdb under 2018. The method was the immunoSEQ multiplex PCR assay. The entire isolated RNA was reverse transcribed using the High Capacity cDNA Reverse Transcription Kit, and thus expressed TCRB transcripts were sequenced. Drawn from immuneACCESS, this table holds only the in-frame rearrangements with V and J called that TCRdb kept. Clones are partly lost; checked studies trace under half to an unresolved V gene and leave the rest unexplained. In this sample the table shows 900,000 or so clones, roughly 15% of which occur a single time. The biggest ten clones account for 0.023% of the sample. The sample consisted of naive CD4+ T cells from blood. The cell subset or site label on this specimen signifies: true naive CD4+ T cells. These receptors originate from a woman aged 18-30 years in good health.

This clone has more than one count but fewer than ten. In DNA, the CDR3 is TGTGCCAGCAGCGTAGAGTGGGACAGATTCTATGGCTACACCTTC. This translates into CASSVEWDRFYGYTF. The rearrangement links TRBV9 to TRBJ1-2, with TRBD1 matching over 7 bases. The V gene's germline CDR1 is SGDLS and CDR2 YYNGEE. V lost 0 bases to trimming and J lost 4 bases; unmatched junction nucleotides: 6. CDR3 length equals 15 residues. The variable domain in full, completed from reference TRBV9 and TRBJ1-2, reads DSGVTQTPKHLITATGQRVTLRCSPRSGDLSVYWYQQSLDQGLQFLIQYYNGEERAKGNILERFSAQQFPDLHSELNLSSLELGDSALYFCASSVEWDRFYGYTFGSGTRLTVV.

Only a few counts were recorded for this clone. The chain carries TRBV15 and TRBJ2-5, with D possibly called TRBD1 or TRBD2 (7 bases each). V lost 3 bases and J 11 bases, leaving 22 bases between the germline ends. CDR1 and CDR2 (germline): LNHNV, YYDKDF (reference sequence). CDR3 length: 15 amino acids. CDR3 nucleotide sequence: TGTGCCACCAGCAGGGAAGCGGGGACAGTAGTTGGGCAGTACTTC. Translated, it gives CATSREAGTVVGQYF.

The CDR3 spells CASGTVGTGPWGYGYTF. Here the CDR3 DNA reads TGTGCCAGCGGTACCGTTGGTACAGGGCCCTGGGGCTATGGCTACACCTTC. The chain is built from TRBV28 and TRBJ1-2; D possibly corresponds to TRBD1 (6 bases). This CDR3 is built from 17 residues. The germline V gene encodes CDR1 MDHEN and CDR2 SYDVKM. V was shortened by 8 bases and J by 4 bases, with 26 bases between the two germline ends.

The chain employs TRBV7-3 and TRBJ1-2, with D uncertain. Germline CDR1 SGHTA, CDR2 FQGTGA. This CDR3 has 13 amino acids. V lost 2 bases, J lost 3 bases, and 7 bases lay in between. The CDR3: CASSLSGDYGYTF. The CDR3 nucleotides are TGTGCCAGCAGCTTATCGGGAGACTATGGCTACACCTTC.

In DNA, the CDR3 is TGTGCCAGCAGCTTAGTGGCGGGAGTGTACGAGCAGTACTTC. It codes for CASSLVAGVYEQYF. The chain couples TRBV7-2 to TRBJ2-7; the match to TRBD2 covers 7 bases. CDR3 length: 14 residues. V dropped 1 base and J dropped 4; count of bases not matched to a gene: 4. Germline loops: CDR1 SGHTA, CDR2 FQGNSA.

DNA for the CDR3: TGTGCCAGCAGCCGTGGCCTAGCGGCCTACAATGAGCAGTTCTTC. Translated: CASSRGLAAYNEQFF. This rearrangement joins TRBV5-4 to TRBJ2-1; 7 bases are a match to TRBD2. Germline-derived CDR1 and CDR2 are SGHNT and YYREEE (reference sequence). Trimming cost V 4 bases and J 2 bases; bases outside gene matches: 6. This CDR3 contains 15 residues.

The chain's CDR3 is CASSMVAGHSGELFF. The CDR3 DNA reads TGTGCCAGTAGTATGGTGGCCGGACACTCCGGGGAGCTGTTTTTT. The V and J genes are TRBV19 and TRBJ2-2; D perhaps matches TRBD1 (5 bases). The germline V gene has CDR1 LNHDA and CDR2 SQIVND (reference sequence). The V and J ends lost 3 bases and 6 bases respectively, with 14 bases between them. This CDR3 has 15 residues.

The gene calls are TRBV28 and TRBJ1-2, with D unclear. The CDR3 runs 12 residues. CDR1 and CDR2 from the germline V gene are MDHEN and SYDVKM. V was cut by 5 bases and J by 5 bases, with 9 bases left in between. CDR3 DNA: TGTGCCAGCAGTATGACCGGTTATGGCTACACCTTC. It is translated as CASSMTGYGYTF.

The chain employs TRBV5-4 and TRBJ1-2, with 7 bases fitting TRBD1. CDR3 length equals 13 residues. Trimming at V came to 7 bases and at J to 5 bases, leaving 8 bases not matched to a gene. The germline V gene encodes CDR1 SGHNT and CDR2 YYREEE (reference sequence). CDR3: CASVQGQQYGYTF. The CDR3 nucleotides are TGTGCCAGCGTTCAGGGACAGCAATATGGCTACACCTTC.